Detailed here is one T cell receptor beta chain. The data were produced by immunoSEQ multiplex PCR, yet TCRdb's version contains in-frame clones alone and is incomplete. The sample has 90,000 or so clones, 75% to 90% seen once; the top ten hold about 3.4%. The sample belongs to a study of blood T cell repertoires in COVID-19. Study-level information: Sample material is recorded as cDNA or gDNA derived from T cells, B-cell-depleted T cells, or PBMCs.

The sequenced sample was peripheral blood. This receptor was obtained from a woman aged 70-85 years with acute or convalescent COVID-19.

The CDR3 reads CASSRTGLNQPQHF. The CDR3 DNA follows: TGTGCCAGCAGTCGGACAGGCCTTAATCAGCCCCAGCATTTT. The chain is built from TRBV28 and TRBJ1-5; 7 bases are a match to TRBD1. Trimming cost V 5 bases and J 4 bases; bases outside gene matches: 5. Germline loops: CDR1 MDHEN, CDR2 SYDVKM. The CDR3 is 14 amino acids.